This T cell receptor beta chain was sequenced during a study of CD8+ T cells in alopecia areata. The V segment lost 1 base and the J segment 1 base; nucleotides outside the gene matches: 8. The CDR3 extends over 18 amino acids. Germline V gene data show CDR1 as LGHNA and CDR2 as YSLEER. As for treatment: oral pan-JAK inhibitor, 5-10 mg twice daily. Investigators isolated RNA and reverse transcribed it into cDNA to act as the sequencing template. The table came from immunoSEQ multiplex PCR; TCRdb's copy has only in-frame clones and leaves some out. This sample has some 200,000 clones, with about 60% found just once. This clone has a handful of counts.

This sequence originates from a human donor with alopecia areata. The rearrangement joins TRBV4-3 to TRBJ2-2; 8 nucleotides agree with TRBD2. The specimen comprised CD4+ T cells sorted from blood, sampled at week 4, from a patient treated with tofacitinib. DNA of the CDR3: TGCGCCAGCAGCCAAGGGTTGGGAGCGGGAGAGAACACCGGGGAGCTGTTTTTT. It specifies CASSQGLGAGENTGELFF.